The 30 T cell receptor beta chains listed next were all sequenced from one sample in a study of type 1 regulatory T cells. TCRdb reanalysed the reads using MiXCR and keeps one entry per CDR3 protein. There are thousands of distinct CDR3 sequences in the sample; 27% occur only once, and roughly 7.7% lies in the top ten. These receptors lack a known antigen. The sample consisted of cultured T cells, either the whole culture or a sorted T cell fraction (not recorded which). The subset is: Tr1-enriched cell product generated in vitro against host alloantigens. Every receptor here comes from a human donor in good health.

The CDR3 spells CSARDSAGSYNSPLHF. The CDR3 DNA reads as TGCAGTGCTAGAGATTCAGCGGGATCATATAATTCACCCCTCCACTTT. The chain couples TRBV20-1 to TRBJ1-6; D not certain. The CDR3 runs to 16 residues. Germline V CDR1 and CDR2: DFQATT, SNEGSKA (reference sequence). V was shortened by 0 bases and J by 4 bases, with 13 bases between the two germline ends.

In its sample, this clonotype was seen many times. This chain uses TRBV4-2 with TRBJ2-7; TRBD2 agrees at 11 bases. In germline, CDR1 is LGHNA, CDR2 YNFKEQ. Losses at the gene ends were 0 bases for V and 2 bases for J; bases not matched to a gene: 9. The CDR3 contains 18 residues. CDR3 in DNA: TGTGCCAGCAGCCAAGATTTGTCTCGGGGACTAGCGGCCTACGAGCAGTACTTC. As protein: CASSQDLSRGLAAYEQYF.

This clonotype rates as medium-sized. This sequence joins TRBV20-1 and TRBJ2-3; possibly TRBD2 for D (6 bases). The germline V gene has CDR1 DFQATT and CDR2 SNEGSKA (reference sequence). There are 13 residues in the CDR3. CDR3 sequence (DNA): TGCAGCGTTAAGACGGGGGACACAGATACGCAGTATTTT. The encoded protein is CSVKTGDTDTQYF.

CDR3 coding DNA: TGCGCCAGCAGCCCAGGGACGGCTCAGGGGGCCTACGAGCAGTACTTC. This encodes CASSPGTAQGAYEQYF. The rearrangement uses TRBV5-1 and TRBJ2-7; 7 bases agree with TRBD1. Germline CDR1 and CDR2: SGHRS and YFSETQ. The ends lost 4 bases at V and 2 bases at J; junction bases unmatched: 12. The CDR3 spans 16 residues.

This clonotype is deemed medium-sized. The V call is TRBV7-8, the J call TRBJ1-5; 7 positions agree with TRBD1. The CDR3 extends over 15 amino acids. The germline CDR1 and CDR2 sequences are SGHVS and FQNEAQ. The trim removed 5 bases at V and 0 bases at J, leaving 4 bases unmatched. The CDR3: CASSLGQDSNQPQHF. The CDR3 DNA is TGTGCCAGCAGCCTCGGACAGGATAGCAATCAGCCCCAGCATTTT.

This clonotype has only one observation. The chain carries TRBV5-5 and TRBJ2-3; a weak D match, TRBD1 (5 bases). The CDR3 covers 15 residues. The V and J ends lost 6 bases and 3 bases respectively, with 17 bases between them. Germline lookup yields CDR1 SGHKS and CDR2 YYEKEE (reference sequence). CDR3 DNA sequence: TGTGCCAGCACCCTCCCGACAGTCTTTACAGATACGCAGTATTTT. It is translated as CASTLPTVFTDTQYF.

This clonotype rates as medium-sized. The chain carries TRBV5-1 and TRBJ2-1; no reliable D call. Trimming cost V 1 base and J 0 bases, with 8 bases left between them. From germline, CDR1 is SGHRS and CDR2 YFSETQ. This CDR3 comprises 15 residues. CDR3 bases: TGCGCCAGCAGCTTGCCCAGAAGCTCCTACAATGAGCAGTTCTTC. Amino acids: CASSLPRSSYNEQFF.

By share, this clonotype counts as medium-sized (0.01 to 0.1%). The chain combines TRBV6-2 or TRBV6-3 with TRBJ2-2; unclear D gene. The length of the CDR3 is 12 residues. Looked up from germline, CDR1 is MNHEY and CDR2 is SVGEGT. V dropped 4 bases and J dropped 2 bases, with 2 bases sitting between them. The CDR3 bases are TGTGCCAGCAGTTCAAACACCGGGGAGCTGTTTTTT. Translated: CASSSNTGELFF.

This clonotype was seen ten or more times. This chain connects TRBV5-5 to TRBJ2-7; weak D call: TRBD1 (5 bases). Germline V CDR1 and CDR2: SGHKS, YYEKEE (reference sequence). V lost 2 bases and J 3 bases, leaving 12 bases between the germline ends. This CDR3 comprises 14 residues. In nucleotides, the CDR3 is TGTGCCAGCAGCTTTACCCCAGGGAACTACGAGCAGTACTTC. It translates to CASSFTPGNYEQYF.

By its share, this clonotype is medium-sized. The V and J genes are TRBV27 and TRBJ2-5, with 11 bases identical to TRBD2. The trim removed 5 bases at V and 5 bases at J, leaving 13 bases unmatched. Germline V lookup: CDR1 MNHEY, CDR2 SMNVEV (reference sequence). This CDR3 has 17 amino acids. The CDR3 DNA reads TGTGCCAGCAGTCCCACCGAACTAGCGGGAGTCGCGGAGACCCAGTACTTC. This encodes CASSPTELAGVAETQYF.

This clonotype is labeled as medium-sized. In DNA, the CDR3 is TGCAGTGCCCGCACTAGCGGGAGAATGGATACGCAGTATTTT. Protein sequence: CSARTSGRMDTQYF. The chain recombines TRBV20-1 with TRBJ2-3; TRBD2 matches 11 bases. Germline loops: CDR1 DFQATT, CDR2 SNEGSKA (reference sequence). CDR3 length: 14 amino acids. V shed 6 bases and J 6 bases; nucleotides not matched to a gene: 8.

There are many counts of this clonotype. The chain couples TRBV5-6 to TRBJ1-1, with a weak D call TRBD1 (5 bases). The CDR3 has 18 amino acids. Trimming took 0 bases from V and 2 from J, leaving 20 bases between them. CDR1 is SGHDT and CDR2 is YYEEEE in the germline V gene. CDR3 bases: TGTGCCAGCAGCTTGGACCGGGGCTCGGCAACGTTAAACACTGAAGCTTTCTTT. The encoded protein is CASSLDRGSATLNTEAFF.

By its share, this clonotype is medium-sized (0.01 to 0.1%). The chain combines TRBV20-1 with TRBJ2-7; 10 bases map to TRBD2. The CDR3 totals 15 residues. After removal of 5 bases from V and 4 bases from J, the junction contained 11 bases not matched to a gene. Germline CDR1 is DFQATT and CDR2 is SNEGSKA (reference sequence). CDR3 nucleotide sequence: TGCAGTGCTCAAGAAATCGGACTAGCGGCTTACGAGCAGTACTTC. Encoded protein: CSAQEIGLAAYEQYF.

Comment on this clonotype: Since a far larger clone is one base different, this is likely a read error. The chain has TRBV6-1 and TRBJ2-5; a weak D match, TRBD1 (6 bases). CDR3 length equals 13 residues. Germline CDR1 MNHNS, CDR2 SASEGT. The CDR3 reads CASSLNREGTQHF. CDR3 sequence (DNA): TGTGCCAGCAGCCTCAACAGGGAAGGGACCCAGCACTTC.

This clonotype qualifies as medium-sized. The rearrangement joins TRBV7-2 to TRBJ1-2, with D hard to call. Between the trimmed V and J ends, which lost 1 base and 4 bases, there was a span of 7 bases. The V gene's germline CDR1 is SGHTA and CDR2 FQGNSA. The CDR3 consists of 13 residues. The CDR3 nucleotides are TGTGCCAGCAGCTTAGACCGAAGCTATGGCTACACCTTC. Its translation: CASSLDRSYGYTF.

This clonotype is medium-sized. This chain connects TRBV12-3 or TRBV12-4 to TRBJ2-5, with D uncertain. V lost 5 bases to trimming and J lost 4 bases, with 11 bases between them. The CDR3 contains 13 residues. Written as DNA, the CDR3 is TGTGCCAGCAGTCCCGGCGAGCGAGAGACCCAGTACTTC. This sequence encodes CASSPGERETQYF.

This clonotype is a singleton in its sample. The chain employs TRBV29-1 and TRBJ2-7; 9 bases match TRBD1. The junction had 8 bases not matched to a gene; V was cut back by 7 bases and J by 7 bases. The CDR3 is made up of 12 amino acids. Germline V gene lookup returns CDR1 SQVTM and CDR2 ANQGSEA. CDR3 in DNA: TGCAGCGCCCGACAGGGGGTGGAGGAGCAGTACTTC. It codes for CSARQGVEEQYF.

This clonotype rates as medium-sized. This chain links TRBV3-1 with TRBJ1-4; no definite D call. With 0 bases removed from V and 3 bases from J, the gap between germline ends came to 5 bases. Germline values: CDR1 LGHDT, CDR2 YNNKEL (reference sequence). CDR3 size: 14 residues. The CDR3 nucleotides read TGTGCCAGCAGCCAAGACCTGTCTAATGAAAAACTGTTTTTT. Translated, it gives CASSQDLSNEKLFF.

This clonotype rates as medium-sized. The chain carries TRBV5-6 and TRBJ1-2; 9 bases align to TRBD1. The CDR3 totals 15 residues. Trimming took 4 bases from V and 6 from J; bases not matched to a gene: 10. Germline V gene data show CDR1 as SGHDT and CDR2 as YYEEEE. This chain's CDR3 is CASSLWDRDYHGYTF. The CDR3 nucleotides are TGTGCCAGCAGCCTCTGGGACAGGGATTATCATGGCTACACCTTC.

This clonotype is deemed medium-sized. The V gene is TRBV7-8, the J gene TRBJ2-1; D gene uncertain. Germline CDR1 SGHVS, CDR2 FQNEAQ. The CDR3 has 15 amino acids. V shed 1 base and J shed 2 bases, with 9 bases lying between them. The CDR3 DNA reads as TGTGCCAGCAGCTTAGAAGGAGTGCCCTACAATGAGCAGTTCTTC. It specifies CASSLEGVPYNEQFF.

By frequency in the sample, this clonotype is large. In DNA form, the CDR3 reads TGCAGCACTGCAAGGACCCTCATGAACACTGAAGCTTTCTTT. This codes for CSTARTLMNTEAFF. The chain joins TRBV29-1 to TRBJ1-1; D unresolved. Germline CDR1 reads SQVTM; CDR2 reads ANQGSEA. The germline V and J ends were trimmed by 8 bases and 0 bases, with 16 bases remaining between them. CDR3 length: 14 residues.

This clonotype was recorded at least ten times. V usage is TRBV5-1 and J usage is TRBJ2-1; 7 positions agree with TRBD2. The CDR3 extends over 18 amino acids. V lost 2 bases to trimming and J lost 5 bases; unmatched junction nucleotides: 16. Germline CDR1 and CDR2: SGHRS and YFSETQ. The CDR3 DNA reads as TGCGCCAGCAGCTTTAATTCCGTGGCGCTAGCGGCAAACAATGAGCAGTTCTTC. Its translation is CASSFNSVALAANNEQFF.

This clonotype is labeled medium-sized. The chain recombines TRBV27 with TRBJ1-2, with unresolved D. V was cut by 6 bases and J by 4 bases, with 12 bases left in between. CDR1 is MNHEY and CDR2 is SMNVEV in the germline V gene (reference sequence). CDR3 length: 13 amino acids. The CDR3 loop is CASRPNSIYGYTF. Written as DNA, the CDR3 is TGTGCCAGCAGGCCTAACAGTATCTATGGCTACACCTTC.

This clonotype rates as medium-sized. V usage is TRBV28 and J usage is TRBJ2-3; possibly TRBD1 or TRBD2 for D (5 bases each). This CDR3 region has 12 residues. Trimming shortened V by 5 bases and J by 14 bases, and 17 bases separated the two germline ends. CDR1 MDHEN and CDR2 SYDVKM come from the germline V gene. CDR3 loop: CASSDPGPSTYF. The CDR3 DNA sequence: TGTGCCAGCAGTGATCCGGGACCTTCCACGTATTTT.

This clonotype is termed medium-sized (0.01 to 0.1%). The V and J genes are TRBV7-3 and TRBJ2-3; 7 nucleotides agree with TRBD2. Germline trimming cut 5 bases from V and 5 bases from J; bases unmatched to any gene: 4. The CDR3 loop spans 13 amino acids. Germline V gives CDR1 SGHTA, CDR2 FQGTGA. The CDR3 protein is CASSRGLEDTQYF. The DNA for the CDR3 is TGTGCCAGCAGCCGAGGACTAGAAGATACGCAGTATTTT.

In this sample, this clonotype is medium-sized (0.01 to 0.1%). The J gene is TRBJ1-4, the V gene TRBV11-1; D is ambiguous. CDR1 is SGHAT and CDR2 is FQDESV in the germline V gene (reference sequence). There are 13 residues in the CDR3. Trimming cost V 7 bases and J 0 bases, with 6 bases left between them. The CDR3 reads CASKRSTNEKLFF. In DNA form, the CDR3 reads TGTGCCAGCAAGAGATCAACTAATGAAAAACTGTTTTTT.

The chain has TRBV4-3 and TRBJ1-6; weak D call: TRBD1 (5 bases). Germline V gene lookup returns CDR1 LGHNA and CDR2 YSLEER. The CDR3 totals 18 residues. V was cut by 6 bases and J by 0 bases, with 18 bases left in between. As DNA, the CDR3 is TGCGCCAGCAGACGACGACGGGACCCAAACTCCTATAATTCACCCCTCCACTTT. Protein product: CASRRRRDPNSYNSPLHF.

V and J are TRBV12-3 or TRBV12-4 and TRBJ1-1; D remains ambiguous. The CDR3 totals 12 residues. V was pared by 3 bases and J by 4 bases, with 6 bases between. DNA for the CDR3: TGTGCCAGCAGTTTTTCAGGCACTGAAGCTTTCTTT. It encodes CASSFSGTEAFF.

This clonotype is medium-sized. The chain carries TRBV20-1 and TRBJ2-7, with D unclear. The germline V gene encodes CDR1 DFQATT and CDR2 SNEGSKA (reference sequence). V was clipped by 0 bases and J by 3 bases, with 18 bases between them. This CDR3 comprises 16 residues. The CDR3 loop reads CSARDGSAPAGYEQYF. The CDR3 nucleotides are TGCAGTGCTAGAGATGGTAGTGCTCCGGCAGGCTACGAGCAGTACTTC.

This clonotype is categorized as medium-sized. This chain uses TRBV12-3 or TRBV12-4 with TRBJ2-1; TRBD2 aligns across 8 bases. The CDR3 loop spans 15 amino acids. V lost 3 bases to trimming and J lost 9 bases; unmatched junction nucleotides: 10. CDR3 coding DNA: TGTGCCAGCAGTTTCAGAGGTTCGGGAGGGCCTGAGCAGTTCTTC. It encodes CASSFRGSGGPEQFF.